This T cell receptor (beta chain) was obtained from a study of shared clonotypes between healthy human individuals. Study outcomes and limitations: Against clonotypes common to all four donors, non-shared ones had lower generation probabilities.

The authors ran the assay at deep level. Generated by immunoSEQ multiplex PCR, the TCRdb table keeps only in-frame clones and is missing some. The repertoire holds roughly 2 million clones, 85% to 95% seen once, with about 0.13% in the top ten. Worth noting for this clone: Its antigen is currently unknown.

All of the donors resided in Nashville, Tennessee, and each was a Caucasian adult. The CDR3 is 14 amino acids. Germline V CDR1 and CDR2: SGHRS, YFSETQ. J was trimmed by 5 bases and V by 4 bases; bases with no gene match: 8. This clonotype originated in a man in his late teens or twenties in good health. This chain links TRBV5-1 with TRBJ1-1, with 7 nucleotides matching TRBD1. Sequenced: naive CD4+ T cells sorted from blood. Subset specified: CD45RA+ positively selected. The CDR3 is CASSVYRGGTEAFF. The DNA of the CDR3 is TGCGCCAGCAGCGTATACAGGGGAGGGACTGAAGCTTTCTTT. Full variable domain (rest looked up from reference TRBV5-1 and TRBJ1-1): KAGVTQTPRYLIKTRGQQVTLSCSPISGHRSVSWYQQTPGQGLQFLFEYFSETQRNKGNFPGRFSGRQFSNSRSEMNVSTLELGDSALYLCASSVYRGGTEAFFGQGTRLTVV.